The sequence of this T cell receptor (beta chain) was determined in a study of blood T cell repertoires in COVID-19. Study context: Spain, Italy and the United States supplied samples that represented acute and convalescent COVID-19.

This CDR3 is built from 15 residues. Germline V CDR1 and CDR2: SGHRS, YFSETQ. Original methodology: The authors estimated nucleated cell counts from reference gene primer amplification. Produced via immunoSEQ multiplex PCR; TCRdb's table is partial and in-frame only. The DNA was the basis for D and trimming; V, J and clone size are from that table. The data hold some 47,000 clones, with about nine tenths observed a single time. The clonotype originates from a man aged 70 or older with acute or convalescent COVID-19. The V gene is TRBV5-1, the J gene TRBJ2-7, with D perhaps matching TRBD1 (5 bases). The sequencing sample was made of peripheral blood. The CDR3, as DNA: TGCGCTCGAGGTTTCAAGGGGCTGAGGAACTACGAGCAGTACTTC. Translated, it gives CARGFKGLRNYEQYF.